The 30 T cell receptor beta chains below all came from one sample that was sequenced in a study of blood T cell repertoires in COVID-19. TCRdb keeps only in-frame clones here, not all; method: immunoSEQ multiplex PCR. The sample yields about 150,000 clones, around 84% seen once. What was sequenced was peripheral blood. The origin of the receptors is a man older than 75 with acute or convalescent COVID-19.

The J gene is TRBJ1-2, the V gene TRBV11-2; TRBD1 matches at 9 bases. This CDR3 spans 16 amino acids. Germline CDR1 and CDR2: SGHAT and FQNNGV. The V and J ends lost 4 bases and 8 bases, in that order; junction bases with no gene match: 14. As DNA, the CDR3 is TGTGCCAGCAGCTCGCAACGGGACAGGGTGGTGGGGGGCTACACCTTC. Protein product: CASSSQRDRVVGGYTF.

The rearrangement links TRBV29-1 to TRBJ1-2; D ambiguous. The germline gives CDR1 SQVTM, CDR2 ANQGSEA. With 8 bases removed from V and 3 bases from J, the gap between germline ends came to 25 bases. The CDR3 has 16 amino acids. CDR3 protein: CSTYGILTEDDYGYTF. DNA for the CDR3: TGCAGCACATACGGGATCCTGACCGAGGACGACTATGGCTACACCTTC.

The V and J genes are TRBV6-5 and TRBJ1-5, with D unresolved. The CDR3 sequence is 12 residues long. The germline V gene encodes CDR1 MNHEY and CDR2 SVGAGI. V was shortened by 6 bases and J by 5 bases, with 8 bases between the two germline ends. This CDR3 is CASSPSDQPQHF. Written as DNA, the CDR3 is TGTGCCAGCAGCCCCAGTGATCAGCCCCAGCATTTT.

V is TRBV19 and J is TRBJ1-5; D is unclear. Trimming took off 5 bases at V and 5 bases at J, with 22 bases between the two ends. CDR3 size: 17 residues. CDR1 and CDR2 from the germline V gene are LNHDA and SQIVND (reference sequence). CDR3 loop: CASSPGMGGSADQPQHF. The CDR3 coding sequence is TGTGCCAGTAGTCCCGGAATGGGAGGTAGTGCCGATCAGCCCCAGCATTTT.

The rearrangement uses TRBV5-1 and TRBJ2-2; TRBD1 aligns across 8 bases. The germline CDR1 and CDR2 sequences are SGHRS and YFSETQ. Unmatched junction bases numbered 9, after V lost 4 bases and J lost 4 bases. This CDR3 comprises 16 residues. This CDR3 is CASSPRQGTTTGELFF. The CDR3 DNA sequence: TGCGCCAGCAGCCCTAGACAGGGGACGACCACCGGGGAGCTGTTTTTT. The entire variable domain, with the rest obtained from reference TRBV5-1 and TRBJ2-2, is as follows: KAGVTQTPRYLIKTRGQQVTLSCSPISGHRSVSWYQQTPGQGLQFLFEYFSETQRNKGNFPGRFSGRQFSNSRSEMNVSTLELGDSALYLCASSPRQGTTTGELFFGEGSRLTVL.

The chain has TRBV5-1 and TRBJ1-1; 10 nucleotides line up with TRBD1. The germline CDR1 and CDR2 sequences are SGHRS and YFSETQ. This CDR3 spans 15 amino acids. V dropped 0 bases and J dropped 8; count of bases not matched to a gene: 7. CDR3 loop: CASSLARTGGAEAFF. CDR3 DNA sequence: TGCGCCAGCAGCTTGGCGAGGACAGGGGGTGCCGAAGCTTTCTTT.

This clone was seen a few times. The V gene is TRBV5-6, the J gene TRBJ1-4, with 8 bases aligning to TRBD1. Germline V gives CDR1 SGHDT, CDR2 YYEEEE. After removal of 4 bases from V and 0 bases from J, the junction contained 5 bases not matched to a gene. The CDR3 loop spans 16 amino acids. The chain's CDR3 is CASSPRGRATNEKLFF. The CDR3 DNA follows: TGTGCCAGCAGCCCCAGGGGGCGGGCAACTAATGAAAAACTGTTTTTT.

The chain couples TRBV3-1 (or the pseudogene TRBV3-2) to TRBJ1-1; D is uncertain. V dropped 1 base and J dropped 6 bases, with 9 bases sitting between them. Germline CDR1 LGHDT, CDR2 YNNKEL (reference sequence). The CDR3 covers 13 residues. The CDR3 region is CASSQGSSAEAFF. The CDR3 bases are TGTGCCAGCAGCCAAGGCTCTTCGGCTGAAGCTTTCTTT.

There are a few counts of this clone. The chain employs TRBV10-1 and TRBJ1-6; D is unresolved. V was trimmed by 3 bases and J by 7 bases, leaving 10 bases between them. The CDR3 extends over 14 amino acids. Germline CDR1 is WNHNN and CDR2 is SYGVQD (reference sequence). The CDR3 DNA is TGCGCCAGCAGTGAATTTTCCGGGAATTCACCCCTCCACTTT. This gives the protein CASSEFSGNSPLHF.

The chain joins TRBV6-2 or TRBV6-3 to TRBJ1-4; D unresolved. Trimming cost V 5 bases and J 0 bases, with 13 bases left between them. The germline V gene encodes CDR1 MNHEY and CDR2 SVGEGT. The CDR3 covers 16 residues. The CDR3 here is CASSPLREATNEKLFF. CDR3 DNA sequence: TGTGCCAGCAGTCCCCTCCGGGAGGCAACTAATGAAAAACTGTTTTTT.

Here the CDR3 reads CASSLGASQETQYF. DNA for the CDR3: TGTGCCAGCAGCTTAGGAGCAAGCCAAGAGACCCAGTACTTC. The chain links TRBV7-6 to TRBJ2-5; D gene unclear. The germline gives CDR1 SGHVS, CDR2 FNYEAQ. This CDR3 is built from 14 residues. The germline V and J ends were trimmed by 1 base and 1 base, with 7 bases remaining between them.

The chain is built from TRBV4-2 and TRBJ2-3; D is unclear. This CDR3 region has 15 residues. Germline lookup yields CDR1 LGHNA and CDR2 YNFKEQ. Trimming pared 4 bases from V and 1 base from J, leaving 12 bases between. CDR3 loop: CASSPVVAGTDTQYF. DNA for the CDR3: TGTGCCAGCAGCCCAGTGGTAGCCGGCACAGATACGCAGTATTTT.

The V gene is TRBV5-1, the J gene TRBJ2-2, with 7 bases matching TRBD1. The CDR3 sequence is 15 residues long. Trimming took 5 bases from V and 0 from J; bases not matched to a gene: 4. Germline loops: CDR1 SGHRS, CDR2 YFSETQ. CDR3 loop: CASSRDSPNTGELFF. The CDR3 nucleotides are TGCGCCAGCAGTCGGGACAGCCCGAACACCGGGGAGCTGTTTTTT. The full variable domain, in which reference TRBV5-1 and TRBJ2-2 provide the parts outside the CDR3, is KAGVTQTPRYLIKTRGQQVTLSCSPISGHRSVSWYQQTPGQGLQFLFEYFSETQRNKGNFPGRFSGRQFSNSRSEMNVSTLELGDSALYLCASSRDSPNTGELFFGEGSRLTVL.

Concerning this clone: An end of the junction does not agree with germline; a read error may underlie this. The chain joins TRBV13 to TRBJ2-5, with 10 positions matching TRBD2. This CDR3 region has 14 residues. Germline loops: CDR1 PRHDT, CDR2 FYEKMQ (reference sequence). CDR3 bases: TGTGCCAGCAGCTTAGTTTCTAGCGGGGGCCTACGGCACTTC. Translating it yields CASSLVSSGGLRHF. Drawing the rest from reference TRBV13 and TRBJ2-5, the complete variable domain is AAGVIQSPRHLIKEKRETATLKCYPIPRHDTVYWYQQGPGQDPQFLISFYEKMQSDKGSIPDRFSAQQFSDYHSELNMSSLELGDSALYFCASSLVSSGGLRHFGPGTRLLVL.

This clone was seen a handful of times. The rearrangement joins TRBV28 to TRBJ1-6, with 11 bases identical to TRBD1. This CDR3 comprises 16 residues. Germline assignment: CDR1 MDHEN and CDR2 SYDVKM. V shed 8 bases and J 6 bases; nucleotides not matched to a gene: 9. The CDR3 sequence is CASRTGGPWGNSPLHF. The CDR3 DNA follows: TGTGCCAGCCGGACAGGGGGCCCGTGGGGTAATTCACCCCTCCACTTT.

The chain combines TRBV6-1 with TRBJ2-1; D is perhaps TRBD2 (6 bases). This CDR3 region has 15 residues. Germline-derived CDR1 and CDR2 are MNHNS and SASEGT. V lost 2 bases and J 0 bases, leaving 8 bases between the germline ends. As DNA, the CDR3 is TGTGCCAGCAGTGAACGGGGGAACTCCTACAATGAGCAGTTCTTC. Its translation is CASSERGNSYNEQFF.

This sequence joins TRBV5-1 and TRBJ1-1; D gene ambiguous. The germline V gene has CDR1 SGHRS and CDR2 YFSETQ. V was pared by 4 bases and J by 4 bases, with 11 bases between. The CDR3 has 13 amino acids. CDR3 in DNA: TGCGCCAGCAGCCCGGGAGGGTTCACTGAAGCTTTCTTT. Translated, it gives CASSPGGFTEAFF.

The chain carries TRBV30 and TRBJ1-2; 11 nucleotides line up with TRBD1. This CDR3 has 16 amino acids. After removal of 0 bases from V and 7 bases from J, the junction contained 10 bases not matched to a gene. Germline V gene sequence: CDR1 GTSNPN, CDR2 SVGIG (reference sequence). Here the CDR3 DNA reads TGTGCCTGGAGTGTACAAGGGACAGGGGGTTCTGGTGGCTACACCTTC. This codes for CAWSVQGTGGSGGYTF.

V is TRBV30 and J is TRBJ2-6, with 7 bases identical to TRBD1. This CDR3 comprises 15 residues. V lost 3 bases and J lost 0; bases outside the gene matches: 2. CDR1 is GTSNPN and CDR2 is SVGIG in the germline V gene (reference sequence). CDR3 nucleotides: TGTGCCTGGAGCTCAGGGGGCTCTGGGGCCAACGTCCTGACTTTC. This translates into CAWSSGGSGANVLTF.

This rearrangement joins TRBV19 to TRBJ1-2; 7 bases agree with TRBD1. CDR1 and CDR2 (germline): LNHDA, SQIVND (reference sequence). With 5 bases clipped from V and 8 bases from J, the junction kept 8 bases outside the gene matches. The CDR3 is 13 amino acids. The CDR3 here is CASSDRGRRGYTF. As DNA, the CDR3 is TGTGCCAGTAGTGATAGGGGGCGACGGGGCTACACCTTC. The complete variable domain, with remaining parts taken from reference TRBV19 and TRBJ1-2, reads DGGITQSPKYLFRKEGQNVTLSCEQNLNHDAMYWYRQDPGQGLRLIYYSQIVNDFQKGDIAEGYSVSREKKESFPLTVTSAQKNPTAFYLCASSDRGRRGYTFGSGTRLTVV.

The chain links TRBV5-8 to TRBJ2-2; the match to TRBD1 covers 7 bases. V was clipped by 4 bases and J by 1 base; unmatched bases: 4. Germline values: CDR1 SGHTS, CDR2 YDEGEE. This CDR3 has 15 amino acids. The CDR3 reads CASSPRTGNTGELFF. The DNA of the CDR3 is TGTGCCAGCAGCCCCCGGACAGGGAACACCGGGGAGCTGTTTTTT.

The chain joins TRBV27 to TRBJ2-7; 7 nucleotides agree with TRBD1. The CDR3 has 16 residues. Germline-derived CDR1 and CDR2 are MNHEY and SMNVEV (reference sequence). Trimming removed 5 bases from V and 1 base from J; junction bases left unmatched: 11. The CDR3 bases are TGTGCCAGCAGTAGGGGGCAACCCCCACTTTCCTACGAGCAGTACGTC. Protein product: CASSRGQPPLSYEQYV.

The chain joins TRBV30 to TRBJ1-5, with D unclear. Per the germline V gene, CDR1 is GTSNPN and CDR2 is SVGIG (reference sequence). CDR3 length: 15 residues. V was clipped by 5 bases and J by 9 bases, with 23 bases between them. CDR3 nucleotide sequence: TGTGCCTGGTCCAGTTTGGGTCGGCGGGGTCCGCCCCAGCATTTT. This codes for CAWSSLGRRGPPQHF.

V gene TRBV11-3 combines with J gene TRBJ2-7; possibly TRBD2 for D (6 bases). Deletions cut 0 bases from V and 5 bases from J, with 14 bases between. Germline CDR1 is SGHNT and CDR2 is YENEEA. The CDR3 covers 15 residues. For the CDR3, the DNA is TGTGCCAGCAGCTTAGATCGGGGAGGAGGGCACGAGCAGTACGTC. Translated: CASSLDRGGGHEQYV.

This clone was found a few times. The chain uses TRBV7-9 and TRBJ1-5; D uncertain. Germline CDR1 is SEHNR and CDR2 is FQNEAQ (reference sequence). This CDR3 has 12 residues. V lost 3 bases and J 6 bases, leaving 6 bases between the germline ends. The CDR3 DNA is TGTGCCAGCAGCTTCGAGGGTCAGCCCCAGCATTTT. Protein product: CASSFEGQPQHF.

The CDR3 sequence: CASSQGTSGQALSYEQYV. CDR3 in DNA: TGCGCCAGCAGCCAAGGGACTAGCGGACAAGCCTTATCCTACGAGCAGTACGTC. The chain employs TRBV4-1 and TRBJ2-7, with 10 bases identical to TRBD2. There are 18 residues in the CDR3. From germline, CDR1 is MGHRA and CDR2 YSYEKL. J lost 1 base, V lost 1 base, and 10 bases had no gene match.

The chain carries TRBV4-3 and TRBJ1-3; D remains unclear. The CDR3 sequence is 15 residues long. V lost 0 bases to trimming and J lost 7 bases, with 13 bases between them. Germline V CDR1 and CDR2: LGHNA, YSLEER. CDR3 region: CASSQDGRIGNTIYF. The CDR3 bases are TGCGCCAGCAGCCAAGACGGGAGGATTGGTAACACCATATATTTT.

Points on this clone: Within the sample, other DNA sequences also encode this same CDR3. This chain connects TRBV5-1 to TRBJ1-2, with 7 bases fitting TRBD1. The CDR3 runs 15 residues. Germline V gene data show CDR1 as SGHRS and CDR2 as YFSETQ. J gave up 2 bases and V 0 bases, and 4 bases lay outside the gene matches. The CDR3 DNA reads TGCGCCAGCAGCTTGGGTGGACAGGAGAACTATGGCTACACCTTC. Amino acid sequence: CASSLGGQENYGYTF.

The chain has TRBV11-3 and TRBJ2-5, with 7 bases that match TRBD1. Germline assignment: CDR1 SGHNT and CDR2 YENEEA. V shed 8 bases, J shed 1 base, and the junction held 4 bases outside the gene matches. This CDR3 contains 13 residues. The CDR3 DNA follows: TGTGCCAGCCGGGACAGCCTCCAAGAGACCCAGTACTTC. Translated, it gives CASRDSLQETQYF.

The CDR3, as DNA: TGTGCCAGCAGCCCGCCAGCCACTAGCGGGGGGGCAGTGCAGTACTTC. Its protein product is CASSPPATSGGAVQYF. V is TRBV5-8 and J is TRBJ2-7, with 13 positions matching TRBD2. The V and J ends lost 4 bases and 9 bases, in that order; junction bases with no gene match: 13. The CDR3 has 16 amino acids. Germline V gives CDR1 SGHTS, CDR2 YDEGEE.